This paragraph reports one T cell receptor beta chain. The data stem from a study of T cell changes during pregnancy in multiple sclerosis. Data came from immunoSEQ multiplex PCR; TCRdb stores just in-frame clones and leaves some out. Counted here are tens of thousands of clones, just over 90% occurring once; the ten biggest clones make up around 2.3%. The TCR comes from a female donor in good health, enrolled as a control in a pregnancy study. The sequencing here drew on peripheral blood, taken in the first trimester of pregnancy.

The CDR3 protein is CASSLGQGLTGELFF. The CDR3 coding sequence is TGTGCCAGCAGCTTAGGGCAGGGCCTCACCGGGGAGCTGTTTTTT. The V gene is TRBV7-9, the J gene TRBJ2-2; possible D gene TRBD1, 5 bases. Germline assignment: CDR1 SEHNR and CDR2 FQNEAQ (reference sequence). There are 15 residues in the CDR3. Trimming took off 1 base at V and 4 bases at J, with 10 bases between the two ends.